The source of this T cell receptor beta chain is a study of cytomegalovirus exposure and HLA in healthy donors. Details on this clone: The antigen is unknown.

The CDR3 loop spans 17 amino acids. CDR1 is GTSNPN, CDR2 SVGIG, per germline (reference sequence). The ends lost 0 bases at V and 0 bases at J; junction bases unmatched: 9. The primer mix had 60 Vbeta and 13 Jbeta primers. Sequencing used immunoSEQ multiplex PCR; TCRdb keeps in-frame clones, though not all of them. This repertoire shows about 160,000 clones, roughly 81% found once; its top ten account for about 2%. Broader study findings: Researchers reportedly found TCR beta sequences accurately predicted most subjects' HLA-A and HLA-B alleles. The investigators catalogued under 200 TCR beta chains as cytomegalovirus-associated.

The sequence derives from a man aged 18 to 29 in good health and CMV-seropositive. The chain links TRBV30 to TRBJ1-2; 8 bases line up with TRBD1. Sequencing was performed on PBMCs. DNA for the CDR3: TGTGCCTGGAGTGTAATGAGACAGGGGCCAGCTAACTATGGCTACACCTTC. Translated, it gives CAWSVMRQGPANYGYTF.